This TCR beta chain was captured by sequencing in a study of beta chain features in type 1 diabetes. CDR1 and CDR2 (germline): MNHNS, SASEGT. This CDR3 comprises 14 residues. Losses at the gene ends were 7 bases for V and 6 bases for J; bases not matched to a gene: 6. The whole isolated RNA underwent reverse transcription, so sequencing captured expressed TCRB transcripts. Assay used: immunoSEQ multiplex PCR; TCRdb lists only in-frame clones, some missing. Altogether tens of thousands of clones are present, around 50% being singletons, with the ten largest covering 0.2% to 0.3%. The sequencing sample was made of stem cell memory CD4+ T cells from blood. The genes are TRBV6-1 and TRBJ2-4, with 10 bases aligning to TRBD1. This clonotype was sampled from a woman under 40 in good health. The CDR3, as DNA: TGTGCCAGCATGGGGGACAGGGGTGGAAACATTCAGTACTTC. Translation: CASMGDRGGNIQYF.